Below are 4 T cell receptor beta chains sequenced from a single sample in a study of T cell responses to AZD1222 COVID-19 vaccine. Here immunoSEQ multiplex PCR was the method, and the copy in TCRdb shows in-frame clones only, minus some. The data contain about 140,000 clones, roughly nine tenths of them seen just once; the ten biggest clones take up 1.5% to 2%. The source was peripheral blood, collected on day 0 of AZD1222 vaccination. The receptors were gathered from an adult in good health.

The chain employs TRBV4-1 and TRBJ2-7; 11 bases are a match to TRBD1. This CDR3 is built from 17 residues. Germline V CDR1 and CDR2: MGHRA, YSYEKL. Trimming took 1 base from V and 0 from J; bases not matched to a gene: 5. In DNA, the CDR3 is TGCGCCAGCAGCCAAGGGATAGGGACAGGGGGCTCCTACGAGCAGTACTTC. This gives the protein CASSQGIGTGGSYEQYF.

The V call is TRBV9, the J call TRBJ1-6; D gene ambiguous. The CDR3 has 12 amino acids. V lost 0 bases, J lost 10 bases, and 5 bases lay in between. Germline V lookup: CDR1 SGDLS, CDR2 YYNGEE. CDR3 loop: CASSVDRSPLHF. The CDR3 nucleotides are TGTGCCAGCAGCGTAGATCGCTCACCCCTCCACTTT.

The J gene is TRBJ1-1, the V gene TRBV18; D may be TRBD1 (5 bases). Germline V lookup: CDR1 KGHSH, CDR2 LQKENI. This CDR3 spans 17 amino acids. Trimming left V 3 bases short and J 0 bases short, with 17 bases between. The CDR3 loop is CASSPLDMTSMNTEAFF. The CDR3, as DNA: TGTGCCAGCTCACCCCTGGACATGACGAGCATGAACACTGAAGCTTTCTTT.

V is TRBV7-2 and J is TRBJ1-5, with TRBD1 as a possible D gene (5 bases). Trimming stripped 3 bases from V and 2 bases from J, with 11 bases between. The CDR3 runs to 15 residues. Germline loops: CDR1 SGHTA, CDR2 FQGNSA. CDR3 DNA: TGTGCCAGCAGCTTCCCGACAGAAGGCAATCAGCCCCAGCATTTT. It codes for CASSFPTEGNQPQHF.